This T cell receptor beta chain derives from a study of T cell responses to AZD1222 COVID-19 vaccine. Study results and limitations: Repertoire sampling was restricted to post-peak T cell response timepoints. It should be noted that donors were predominantly white British and more often female, and clonal diversity was possibly underestimated. Regions 160-218 and 743-854 held dominance among vaccine-associated CD4 TCRs, which spanned spike.

Profiled with immunoSEQ multiplex PCR; TCRdb holds only in-frame clones, not every one. The sample has about 84,000 clones, 70% to 90% seen once. It was second doses at about 4 or about 12 weeks that were pooled. A word on this clone: Its target is not known.

This CDR3 spans 13 amino acids. V lost 3 bases to trimming and J lost 6 bases, with 6 bases between them. Looked up from germline, CDR1 is MGHRA and CDR2 is YSYEKL. Material: peripheral blood, obtained 28 days after the second AZD1222 dose. This receptor was taken from an adult who received the AZD1222 COVID-19 vaccine. J is TRBJ1-6 and V is TRBV4-1; no clear D gene. The DNA of the CDR3 is TGCGCCAGCAGCCACGATCCTAATTCACCCCTCCACTTT. It translates to CASSHDPNSPLHF.